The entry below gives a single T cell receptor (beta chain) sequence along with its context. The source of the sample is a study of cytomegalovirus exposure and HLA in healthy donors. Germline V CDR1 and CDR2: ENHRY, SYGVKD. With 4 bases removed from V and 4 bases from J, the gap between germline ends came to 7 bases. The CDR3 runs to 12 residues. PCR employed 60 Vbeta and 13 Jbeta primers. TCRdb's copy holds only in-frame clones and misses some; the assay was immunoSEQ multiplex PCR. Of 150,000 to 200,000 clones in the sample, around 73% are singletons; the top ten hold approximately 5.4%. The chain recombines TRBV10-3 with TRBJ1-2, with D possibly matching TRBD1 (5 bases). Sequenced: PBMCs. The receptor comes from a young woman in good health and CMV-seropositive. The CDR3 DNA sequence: TGTGCCATCAGTGTGGGGCCCTATGGCTACACCTTC. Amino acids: CAISVGPYGYTF.